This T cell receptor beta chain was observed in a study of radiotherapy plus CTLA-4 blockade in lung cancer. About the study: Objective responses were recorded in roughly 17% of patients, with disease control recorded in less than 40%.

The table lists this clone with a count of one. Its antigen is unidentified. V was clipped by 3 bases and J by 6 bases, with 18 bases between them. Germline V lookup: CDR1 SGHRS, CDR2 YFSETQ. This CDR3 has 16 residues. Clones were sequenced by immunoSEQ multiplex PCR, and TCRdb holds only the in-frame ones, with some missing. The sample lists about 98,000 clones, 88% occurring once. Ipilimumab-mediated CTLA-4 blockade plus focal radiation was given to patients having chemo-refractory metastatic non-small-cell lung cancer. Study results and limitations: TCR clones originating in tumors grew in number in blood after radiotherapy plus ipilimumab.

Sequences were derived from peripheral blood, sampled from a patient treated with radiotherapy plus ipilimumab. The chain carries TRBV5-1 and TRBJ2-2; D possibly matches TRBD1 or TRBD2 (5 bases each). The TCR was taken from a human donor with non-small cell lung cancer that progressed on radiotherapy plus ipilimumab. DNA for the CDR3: TGCGCCAGCAGCTATTCTGGGACCCACTTAGCCGGGGAGCTGTTTTTT. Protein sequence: CASSYSGTHLAGELFF.